A single T cell receptor beta chain is shown here with its context. Its target is not known. The germline gene is not matched at one end of the junction; a read error may be the cause. The sample belongs to a study of tumor and adjacent non-tumor tissue in lung cancer. Overall study: Patients comprised eleven to twelve adenocarcinoma, a couple of squamous cell carcinoma and 1 small cell lung cancer. Aged 31 to 76 years, patients included roughly 10 men and a few women with stage I to III disease. Study-wide results and limits: TCR diversity was significantly greater in tumor than normal lung tissue. In normal lung, the top 100 clones were significantly more dominant than in tumor.

TCRbeta libraries were built with three rounds of nested PCR, modified from ARM-PCR. One entry per CDR3 protein results from TCRdb running MiXCR on the multiplex PCR reads. The data show roughly 220,000 distinct CDR3 sequences, less than 80% seen once. RNA was extracted from bulk tissue without any cell sorting. Sequenced: lung tumor tissue. This receptor was obtained from a man in his fifties or sixties with non-small cell lung cancer.

The CDR3 protein is CASTGDIANTGAFF. CDR3 nucleotides: TGTGCCAGCACGGGGGACATAGCGAACACTGGAGCTTTCTTT. The chain joins TRBV6-5 to TRBJ1-1, with D maybe TRBD1 (6 bases). In germline, CDR1 is MNHEY, CDR2 SVGAGI. The CDR3 contains 14 residues.